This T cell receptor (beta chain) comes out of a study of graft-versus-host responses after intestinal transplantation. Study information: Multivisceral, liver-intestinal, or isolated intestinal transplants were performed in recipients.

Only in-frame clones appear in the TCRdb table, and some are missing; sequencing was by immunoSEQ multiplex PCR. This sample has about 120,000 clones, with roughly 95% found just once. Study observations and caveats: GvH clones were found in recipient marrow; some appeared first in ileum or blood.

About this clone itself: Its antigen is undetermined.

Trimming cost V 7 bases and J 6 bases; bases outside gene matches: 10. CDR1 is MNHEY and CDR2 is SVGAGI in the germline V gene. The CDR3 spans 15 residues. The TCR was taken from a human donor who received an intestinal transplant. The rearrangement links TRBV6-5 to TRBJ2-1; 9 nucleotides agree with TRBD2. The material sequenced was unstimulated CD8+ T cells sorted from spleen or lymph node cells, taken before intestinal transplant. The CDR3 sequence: CASTNSGSFGNEQFF. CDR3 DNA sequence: TGTGCCAGCACCAATAGCGGGAGCTTTGGCAATGAGCAGTTCTTC.